Each of the 23 T cell receptor beta chains below was sequenced from the same sample in a study of cytomegalovirus exposure and HLA in healthy donors. The method was immunoSEQ multiplex PCR; TCRdb's version includes in-frame clones alone and lacks a portion of them. The sample holds 150,000 to 200,000 clones, 86% seen once. Sequencing used PBMCs. The origin of the receptors is a woman in her late teens or twenties in good health and CMV-seronegative.

J is TRBJ2-5 and V is TRBV5-6, with 9 bases fitting TRBD1. Germline loops: CDR1 SGHDT, CDR2 YYEEEE. V was clipped by 3 bases and J by 7 bases; unmatched bases: 10. CDR3 length equals 15 residues. Here the CDR3 DNA reads TGTGCCAGCAGCTGGCCGGGACAGGGAAGGGGGACCCAGTACTTC. Its protein product is CASSWPGQGRGTQYF.

This clone was detected once. The chain combines TRBV27 with TRBJ1-1, with D perhaps matching TRBD1 (6 bases). Germline V gives CDR1 MNHEY, CDR2 SMNVEV (reference sequence). This CDR3 is built from 14 residues. The V end was cut by 5 bases, the J end by 1 base, with 11 bases between. The DNA for the CDR3 is TGTGCCAGCAGTATACAGGGAGCGAACACTGAAGCTTTCTTT. Translation gives CASSIQGANTEAFF.

The rearrangement joins TRBV5-3 to TRBJ1-2; 7 nucleotides match TRBD1. TRBV5-3 falls under the ORF class, with uncertain function. V shed 2 bases, J shed 2 bases, and the junction held 6 bases outside the gene matches. The CDR3 length is 15 residues. The CDR3 reads CARSFRGAWNYGYTF. CDR3 sequence (DNA): TGTGCCAGAAGCTTCAGGGGGGCTTGGAACTATGGCTACACCTTC.

This sequence joins TRBV5-1 and TRBJ2-1, with a tentative D call TRBD1 (5 bases). Germline V gene data show CDR1 as SGHRS and CDR2 as YFSETQ. There are 14 residues in the CDR3. V was pared by 2 bases and J by 5 bases, with 11 bases between. Written as DNA, the CDR3 is TGCGCCAGCAGCTTCGGCAGGGCGGACAATGAGCAGTTCTTC. It encodes CASSFGRADNEQFF.

The V call is TRBV28, the J call TRBJ2-7; 10 nucleotides agree with TRBD1. The J segment lost 7 bases and the V segment lost 3 bases, leaving 9 bases of the junction unmatched. In germline, CDR1 is MDHEN, CDR2 SYDVKM. CDR3 length: 15 residues. This chain's CDR3 is CASSFPGTGVKEQYF. CDR3 DNA sequence: TGTGCCAGCAGTTTCCCCGGGACAGGGGTAAAAGAGCAGTACTTC.

Only one count was recorded for this clone. The chain carries TRBV5-8 and TRBJ2-3; 7 bases map to TRBD2. Germline V CDR1 and CDR2: SGHTS, YDEGEE. J gave up 3 bases and V 3 bases, and 7 bases lay outside the gene matches. This CDR3 is built from 15 residues. The CDR3 region has the DNA TGTGCCAGCAGCTCCGGAGGGAGGGTGACAGATACGCAGTATTTT. This gives the protein CASSSGGRVTDTQYF.

The chain joins TRBV5-4 to TRBJ2-7, with 9 bases that match TRBD2. CDR3 length equals 17 residues. Germline V CDR1 and CDR2: SGHNT, YYREEE (reference sequence). Trimming cost V 4 bases and J 2 bases; bases outside gene matches: 13. DNA of the CDR3: TGTGCCAGCAGCCCAAACGAGTGGGCTAGCGGGACCTACGAGCAGTACTTC. It is translated as CASSPNEWASGTYEQYF. The full variable domain, in which reference TRBV5-4 and TRBJ2-7 provide the parts outside the CDR3, is ETGVTQSPTHLIKTRGQQVTLRCSSQSGHNTVSWYQQALGQGPQFIFQYYREEENGRGNFPPRFSGLQFPNYSSELNVNALELDDSALYLCASSPNEWASGTYEQYFGPGTRLTVT.

The table lists this clone with a count of one. This sequence joins TRBV30 and TRBJ2-1, with D perhaps TRBD2 (5 bases). The CDR3 contains 15 residues. V lost 2 bases and J lost 8, with 19 bases in between. Germline V gene lookup returns CDR1 GTSNPN and CDR2 SVGIG (reference sequence). CDR3 sequence: CAWSSRRMRSDEQFF. The DNA of the CDR3 is TGTGCCTGGAGTTCTAGGAGGATGAGGTCGGATGAGCAGTTCTTC.

V is TRBV7-8 and J is TRBJ2-3; 10 bases match TRBD2. The CDR3 covers 16 residues. Germline lookup yields CDR1 SGHVS and CDR2 FQNEAQ. The V and J ends lost 3 bases and 5 bases, in that order; junction bases with no gene match: 8. The chain's CDR3 is CASSFTLAGAGDTQYF. CDR3 nucleotide sequence: TGTGCCAGCAGCTTTACGCTAGCGGGAGCTGGAGATACGCAGTATTTT.

This clone was counted a few times. The chain recombines TRBV6-1 with TRBJ2-1, with 7 bases fitting TRBD1. Germline assignment: CDR1 MNHNS and CDR2 SASEGT. V was pared by 7 bases and J by 2 bases, with 5 bases of the junction left unmatched. The CDR3 has 14 residues. CDR3 coding DNA: TGTGCCAGCATCGAGACAGGGACCTACAATGAGCAGTTCTTC. This encodes CASIETGTYNEQFF.

V is TRBV7-9 and J is TRBJ2-5, with 10 bases fitting TRBD1. The CDR3 extends over 14 amino acids. Germline V CDR1 and CDR2: SEHNR, FQNEAQ (reference sequence). Losses at the gene ends were 5 bases for V and 5 bases for J; bases not matched to a gene: 5. The CDR3 region is CASSRQGARETQYF. The CDR3 coding sequence is TGTGCCAGCAGCCGACAGGGGGCGAGGGAGACCCAGTACTTC.

CDR3 protein: CAISESLGVGYTF. CDR3 nucleotide sequence: TGTGCCATCAGTGAGTCTTTGGGAGTTGGCTACACCTTC. J is TRBJ1-2 and V is TRBV10-3, with D hard to call. CDR3 length equals 13 residues. The V and J ends lost 0 bases and 7 bases respectively, with 9 bases between them. Germline values: CDR1 ENHRY, CDR2 SYGVKD.

V is TRBV2 and J is TRBJ2-7, with 14 bases fitting TRBD2. Germline assignment: CDR1 SNHLY and CDR2 FYNNEI. This CDR3 comprises 16 residues. With V trimmed by 7 bases and J by 3 bases, 8 bases remained unmatched. CDR3 residues: CASTQGGLAGVYEQYF. CDR3 nucleotide sequence: TGTGCCAGCACCCAGGGGGGACTAGCGGGAGTCTACGAGCAGTACTTC.

The CDR3 spells CASSSPYGPGDGNTEAFF. The CDR3 nucleotides read TGTGCCAGCAGCTCACCCTACGGTCCAGGGGATGGGAACACTGAAGCTTTCTTT. The chain links TRBV7-2 to TRBJ1-1; a possible D gene is TRBD1 (6 bases). There are 18 residues in the CDR3. Germline V lookup: CDR1 SGHTA, CDR2 FQGNSA. V shed 4 bases and J shed 1 base, with 22 bases lying between them.

This clone appeared a few times. The V and J genes are TRBV4-1 and TRBJ2-7, with 7 bases that match TRBD1. Trimming cost V 4 bases and J 3 bases; bases outside gene matches: 3. The CDR3 has 13 residues. Germline CDR1 is MGHRA and CDR2 is YSYEKL. CDR3 amino acids: CASSPRQGYEQYF. CDR3 nucleotide sequence: TGCGCCAGCAGCCCGAGACAGGGCTACGAGCAGTACTTC.

The chain couples TRBV19 to TRBJ1-5, with D maybe TRBD1 (6 bases). CDR1 and CDR2 (germline): LNHDA, SQIVND (reference sequence). Deletions cut 0 bases from V and 6 bases from J, with 12 bases between. There are 15 residues in the CDR3. The CDR3 loop is CASSIENRAPQPQHF. As DNA, the CDR3 is TGTGCCAGTAGTATAGAAAACAGGGCCCCTCAGCCCCAGCATTTT.

This CDR3 reads CASSESGGRSYEQYF. The CDR3 DNA follows: TGTGCCAGCAGTGAGAGCGGGGGACGCTCCTACGAGCAGTACTTC. The rearrangement links TRBV2 to TRBJ2-7; 8 bases fit TRBD2. The ends lost 3 bases at V and 0 bases at J; junction bases unmatched: 4. CDR3 length equals 15 residues. Germline V CDR1 and CDR2: SNHLY, FYNNEI.

This clone occurred once. The rearrangement uses TRBV11-3 and TRBJ2-1; tentatively, D is TRBD2 (5 bases). Germline lookup yields CDR1 SGHNT and CDR2 YENEEA. The CDR3 is 14 amino acids. V dropped 5 bases and J dropped 2 bases, with 10 bases sitting between them. CDR3 sequence: CASSRTGAYNEQFF. CDR3 DNA sequence: TGTGCCAGCAGCCGGACTGGAGCCTACAATGAGCAGTTCTTC. The variable domain in full, completed from reference TRBV11-3 and TRBJ2-1, reads EAGVVQSPRYKIIEKKQPVAFWCNPISGHNTLYWYLQNLGQGPELLIRYENEEAVDDSQLPKDRFSAERLKGVDSTLKIQPAELGDSAVYLCASSRTGAYNEQFFGPGTRLTVL.

The genes are TRBV4-2 and TRBJ2-3; the D gene is possibly TRBD2 (6 bases). Germline V gene data show CDR1 as LGHNA and CDR2 as YNFKEQ. V lost 4 bases, J lost 6 bases, and 17 bases lay in between. The CDR3 has 15 residues. DNA of the CDR3: TGTGCCAGCAGCCCCCTAGCGACTGGGCCGGATACGCAGTATTTT. It codes for CASSPLATGPDTQYF.

The rearrangement uses TRBV5-1 and TRBJ2-5; no clear D gene. Germline V gene sequence: CDR1 SGHRS, CDR2 YFSETQ. V was clipped by 2 bases and J by 5 bases, with 16 bases between them. The CDR3 has 15 amino acids. CDR3 in amino acids: CASSFVQRSSETQYF. The CDR3 bases are TGCGCCAGCAGCTTCGTCCAGCGTTCATCGGAGACCCAGTACTTC. The full variable domain, in which reference TRBV5-1 and TRBJ2-5 provide the parts outside the CDR3, is KAGVTQTPRYLIKTRGQQVTLSCSPISGHRSVSWYQQTPGQGLQFLFEYFSETQRNKGNFPGRFSGRQFSNSRSEMNVSTLELGDSALYLCASSFVQRSSETQYFGPGTRLLVL.

The V call is TRBV10-3, the J call TRBJ1-5, with TRBD1 matching 7 bases. CDR1 ENHRY and CDR2 SYGVKD come from the germline V gene. After removal of 2 bases from V and 2 bases from J, the junction contained 15 bases not matched to a gene. The CDR3 contains 19 residues. The CDR3 sequence is CAISEGTDRSFRGNQPQHF. CDR3 bases: TGTGCCATCAGTGAGGGGACAGATCGGAGTTTTCGCGGCAATCAGCCCCAGCATTTT.

The rearrangement joins TRBV7-9 to TRBJ2-7; 11 bases are a match to TRBD2. The CDR3 is made up of 14 amino acids. The V and J ends lost 3 bases and 4 bases, in that order; junction bases with no gene match: 2. Germline values: CDR1 SEHNR, CDR2 FQNEAQ (reference sequence). DNA for the CDR3: TGTGCCAGCAGCTTTCTAGCGGGGGGATACGAGCAGTACTTC. This codes for CASSFLAGGYEQYF.

V and J are TRBV11-2 and TRBJ2-1; 9 nucleotides match TRBD1. CDR3 length: 18 amino acids. J gave up 8 bases and V 2 bases, and 16 bases lay outside the gene matches. CDR1 SGHAT and CDR2 FQNNGV come from the germline V gene. The chain's CDR3 is CASSLRRARGQGLHEQFF. In DNA, the CDR3 is TGTGCCAGCAGCTTACGAAGGGCTCGGGGACAGGGCCTTCATGAGCAGTTCTTC.